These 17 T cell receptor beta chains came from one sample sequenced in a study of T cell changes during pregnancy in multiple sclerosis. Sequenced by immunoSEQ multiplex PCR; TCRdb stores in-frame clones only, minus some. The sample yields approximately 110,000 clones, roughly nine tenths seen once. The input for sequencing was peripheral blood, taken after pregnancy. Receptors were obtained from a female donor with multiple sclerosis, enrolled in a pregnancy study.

The CDR3 region is CASSPPGQPGETQYF. The CDR3, as DNA: TGTGCCAGCTCACCACCTGGACAGCCGGGGGAGACCCAGTACTTC. This chain links TRBV18 with TRBJ2-5; perhaps TRBD1 as D (6 bases). Germline CDR1 reads KGHSH; CDR2 reads LQKENI. V lost 0 bases and J lost 5, with 13 bases in between. The CDR3 is 15 amino acids.

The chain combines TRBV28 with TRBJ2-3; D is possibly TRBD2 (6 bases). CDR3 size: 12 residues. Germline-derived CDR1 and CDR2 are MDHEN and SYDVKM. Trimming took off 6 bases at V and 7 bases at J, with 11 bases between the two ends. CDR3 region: CASSPGVYTQYF. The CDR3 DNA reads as TGTGCCAGCAGCCCGGGGGTTTATACGCAGTATTTT.

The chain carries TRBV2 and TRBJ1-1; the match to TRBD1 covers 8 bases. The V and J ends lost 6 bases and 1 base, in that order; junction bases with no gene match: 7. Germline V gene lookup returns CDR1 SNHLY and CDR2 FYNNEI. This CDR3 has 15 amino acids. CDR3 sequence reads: CASSSDRGGNTEAFF. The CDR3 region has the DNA TGTGCCAGCAGCTCCGACAGGGGAGGGAACACTGAAGCTTTCTTT.

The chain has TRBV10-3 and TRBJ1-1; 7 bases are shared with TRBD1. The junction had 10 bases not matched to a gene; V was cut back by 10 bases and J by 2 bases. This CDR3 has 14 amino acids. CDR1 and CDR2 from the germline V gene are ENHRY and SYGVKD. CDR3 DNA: TGTGCCACATGGGGGGACAGCCGTAACACTGAAGCTTTCTTT. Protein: CATWGDSRNTEAFF.

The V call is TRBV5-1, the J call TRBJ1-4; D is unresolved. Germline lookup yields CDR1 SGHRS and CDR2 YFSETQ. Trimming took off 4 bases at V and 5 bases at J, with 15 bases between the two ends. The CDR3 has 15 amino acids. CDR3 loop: CASSATTVVNEKLFF. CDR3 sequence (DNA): TGCGCCAGCAGCGCAACAACAGTTGTCAATGAAAAACTGTTTTTT.

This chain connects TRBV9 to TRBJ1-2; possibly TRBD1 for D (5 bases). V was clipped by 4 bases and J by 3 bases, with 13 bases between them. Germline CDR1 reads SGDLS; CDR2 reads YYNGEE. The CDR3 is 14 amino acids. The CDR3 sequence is CASSHRTDYYGYTF. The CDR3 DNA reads TGTGCCAGCAGCCACAGGACGGATTACTATGGCTACACCTTC. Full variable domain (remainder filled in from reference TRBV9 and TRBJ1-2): DSGVTQTPKHLITATGQRVTLRCSPRSGDLSVYWYQQSLDQGLQFLIQYYNGEERAKGNILERFSAQQFPDLHSELNLSSLELGDSALYFCASSHRTDYYGYTFGSGTRLTVV.

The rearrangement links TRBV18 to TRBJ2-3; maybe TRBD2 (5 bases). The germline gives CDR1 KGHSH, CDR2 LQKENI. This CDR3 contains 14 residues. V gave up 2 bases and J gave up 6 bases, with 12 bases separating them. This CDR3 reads CASSPSGGGDTQYF. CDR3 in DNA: TGTGCCAGCTCACCATCTGGAGGCGGGGATACGCAGTATTTT.

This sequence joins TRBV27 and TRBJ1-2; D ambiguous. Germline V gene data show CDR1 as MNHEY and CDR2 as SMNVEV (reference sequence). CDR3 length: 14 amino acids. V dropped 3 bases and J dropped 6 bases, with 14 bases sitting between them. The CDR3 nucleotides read TGTGCCAGCAGTTTTCGAAGGGCGAGGGATGGCTACACCTTC. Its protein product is CASSFRRARDGYTF.

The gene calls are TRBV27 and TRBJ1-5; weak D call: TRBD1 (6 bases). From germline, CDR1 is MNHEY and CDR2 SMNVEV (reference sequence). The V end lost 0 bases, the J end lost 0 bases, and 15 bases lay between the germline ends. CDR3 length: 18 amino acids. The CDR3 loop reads CASSLSGRGTYSNQPQHF. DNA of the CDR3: TGTGCCAGCAGTTTATCAGGCAGGGGAACTTATAGCAATCAGCCCCAGCATTTT.

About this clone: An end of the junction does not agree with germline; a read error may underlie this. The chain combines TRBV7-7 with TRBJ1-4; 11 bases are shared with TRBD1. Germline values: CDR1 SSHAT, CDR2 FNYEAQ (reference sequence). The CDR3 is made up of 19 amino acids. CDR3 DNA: TGTGCTAGCAGCTTATGCCCCGGACAGGGGGCGCATGCTAATGAAAAACTGTTTTTT. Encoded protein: CASSLCPGQGAHANEKLFF.

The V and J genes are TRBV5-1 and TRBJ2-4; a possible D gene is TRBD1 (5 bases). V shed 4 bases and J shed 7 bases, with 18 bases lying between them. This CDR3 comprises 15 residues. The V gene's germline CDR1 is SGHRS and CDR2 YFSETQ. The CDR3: CASSLGRDRGNIQYF. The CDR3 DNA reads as TGCGCCAGCAGCCTAGGCAGGGATAGGGGCAACATTCAGTACTTC.

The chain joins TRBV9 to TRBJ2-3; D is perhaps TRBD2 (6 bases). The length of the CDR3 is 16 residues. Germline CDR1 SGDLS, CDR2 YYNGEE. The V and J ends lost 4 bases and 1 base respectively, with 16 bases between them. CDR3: CASSSGGWGGTDTQYF. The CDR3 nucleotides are TGTGCCAGCAGCTCCGGAGGGTGGGGGGGCACAGATACGCAGTATTTT.

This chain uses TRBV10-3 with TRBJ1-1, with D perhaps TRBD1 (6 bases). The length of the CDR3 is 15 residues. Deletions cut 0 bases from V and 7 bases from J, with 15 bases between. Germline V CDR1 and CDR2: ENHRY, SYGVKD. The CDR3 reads CAISESQGKVGEAFF. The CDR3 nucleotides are TGTGCCATCAGTGAGTCTCAGGGGAAAGTCGGTGAAGCTTTCTTT.

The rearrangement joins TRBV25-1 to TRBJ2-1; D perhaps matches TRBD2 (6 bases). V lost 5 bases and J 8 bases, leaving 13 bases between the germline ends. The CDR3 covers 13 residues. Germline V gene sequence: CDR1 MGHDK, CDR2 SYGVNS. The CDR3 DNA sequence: TGTGCCAGCAGTATGGAGGGCCTGGATGAGCAGTTCTTC. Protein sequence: CASSMEGLDEQFF.

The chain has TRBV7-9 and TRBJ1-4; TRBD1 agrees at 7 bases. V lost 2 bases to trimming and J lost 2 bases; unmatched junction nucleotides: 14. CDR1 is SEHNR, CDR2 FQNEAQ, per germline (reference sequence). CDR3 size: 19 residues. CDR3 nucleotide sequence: TGTGCCAGCAGCTTAAGGGGGACAGCTTGGAGGGGGACTAATGAAAAACTGTTTTTT. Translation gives CASSLRGTAWRGTNEKLFF.

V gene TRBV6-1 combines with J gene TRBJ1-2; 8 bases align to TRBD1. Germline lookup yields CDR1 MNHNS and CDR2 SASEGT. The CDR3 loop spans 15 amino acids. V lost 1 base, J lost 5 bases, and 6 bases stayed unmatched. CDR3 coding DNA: TGTGCCAGCAGTGAAGAAGGCAGGGGGCCATATGGCTACACCTTC. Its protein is CASSEEGRGPYGYTF.

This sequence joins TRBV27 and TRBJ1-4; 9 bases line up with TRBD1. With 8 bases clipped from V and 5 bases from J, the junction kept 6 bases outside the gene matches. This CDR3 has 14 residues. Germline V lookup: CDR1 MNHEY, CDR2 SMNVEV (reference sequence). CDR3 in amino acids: CASGSGQGNEKLFF. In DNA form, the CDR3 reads TGTGCCAGCGGATCAGGACAGGGGAATGAAAAACTGTTTTTT.